This paragraph covers one T cell receptor beta chain sequence. Its specificity is unknown. PCR employed 60 Vbeta and 13 Jbeta primers. Method: immunoSEQ multiplex PCR; TCRdb's copy keeps in-frame clones and lacks some. The sample has around 190,000 clones. These data come from a study of cytomegalovirus exposure and HLA in healthy donors. General study findings and limits: Later analysis suggested links between common viral pathogens and several top significant clusters.

The TCR comes from a woman in her 30s in good health and CMV-seropositive. Sequencing used PBMCs.

CDR3 sequence (DNA): TGTGCCAGCAGCAACTCCGGGACAGGGGGCTTGGAAACCATATATTTT. Protein: CASSNSGTGGLETIYF. The chain couples TRBV6-6 to TRBJ1-3; TRBD1 matches 12 bases. Unmatched junction bases numbered 13, after V lost 6 bases and J lost 10 bases. The CDR3 length is 16 residues. The germline CDR1 and CDR2 sequences are MNHNY and SVGAGI (reference sequence).